This is a list of T cell receptor beta chains from one sample in a study of blood T cells in healthy people across ages. TCRdb re-analysed the 5' RACE reads in MiXCR, keeping a single row per CDR3 protein. The repertoire includes about 1 million distinct CDR3 sequences, under 30% of them detected once, and around 0.75% sits in the top ten. These data were also reused for a study on T cells of mothers and their children.

The sequenced sample consisted of blood. The receptors stem from a girl aged 2 to 10 in good health. Each CDR3 is given with its conserved first and last residue. The order of the fields is clone size, D gene, V gene, J gene, CDR3 length, CDR3 DNA, CDR3 protein. The D gene is left open where the match is weak. Rows may omit the clone size; those that give it use once, few, many or a size class.

>few|TRBD1|TRBV2|TRBJ2-2|16
TGTGCCAGCGTGCCGGGACAGGGATTAGGCACCGGGGAGCTGTTTTTT
CASVPGQGLGTGELFF
>-|TRBD1|TRBV5-1|TRBJ2-7|15
TGCGCCAGCAGCTTTGTCACAGGGGGCTACAACGAGCAGTACTTC
CASSFVTGGYNEQYF
>few|-|TRBV7-2|TRBJ1-1|13
TGTGCCAGCAGCTTTGAAAAAAACACTGAAGCTTTCTTT
CASSFEKNTEAFF
>-|TRBD1|TRBV2|TRBJ1-2|14
TGTGCCAGCTCCGTCGGTGACAGGGTCTATGGCTACACCTTC
CASSVGDRVYGYTF
>-|-|TRBV10-3|TRBJ2-2|14
TGTGCCATCACCTTGCGGGCGAACACCGGGGAGCTGTTTTTT
CAITLRANTGELFF
>-|-|TRBV7-2|TRBJ2-1|15
TGTGCCAGCAGCTTACCGGGACTGGGTCACAATGAGCAGTTCTTC
CASSLPGLGHNEQFF
>-|-|TRBV29-1|TRBJ2-6|15
TGCAGCGTTGGGCTTCGGCTCTCTGGGGCCAACGTCCTGACTTTC
CSVGLRLSGANVLTF
>-|TRBD2|TRBV5-1|TRBJ2-5|17
TGCGCCAGCAGTTCGACGCCACTAGCGGGAGAGGGGGAGACCCAGTACTTC
CASSSTPLAGEGETQYF
>-|-|TRBV6-5|TRBJ1-1|15
TGTGCCAGCAGTCCCCCGGGGAGAGGGAACACTGAAGCTTTCTTT
CASSPPGRGNTEAFF
>few|-|TRBV7-2|TRBJ1-4|13
TGTGCCAGCAGCTTAGTGGAGGGCCTAAAACTGTTTTTT
CASSLVEGLKLFF
>-|-|TRBV6-5|TRBJ1-5|14
TGTGCCAGCAGTTTTAACGGGGACAATCAGCCCCAGCATTTT
CASSFNGDNQPQHF
>-|-|TRBV27|TRBJ2-7|16
TGTGCCAGCAGTTTACCCCCGGCAGGTCCGTTCTACGAGCAGTACTTC
CASSLPPAGPFYEQYF
>-|-|TRBV5-1|TRBJ2-7|14
TGCGCCAGCAGCTTGAGGACTGGGCGAGGGGAGCAGTACTTC
CASSLRTGRGEQYF
>-|-|TRBV27|TRBJ1-6|13
TGTGCCAGCAGTTTATGGATTCAGTCACCCCTCCACTTT
CASSLWIQSPLHF
>once|-|TRBV20-1|TRBJ2-7|12
TGCAGTGCTAGGAACCAGGGTTACGAGCAGTACTTC
CSARNQGYEQYF
>-|-|TRBV11-3|TRBJ2-7|13
TGTGCCAGCAGATCACAGGGAGGGGTCGAGCAGTACTTC
CASRSQGGVEQYF
>few|TRBD1|TRBV7-8|TRBJ2-2|16
TGTGCCAGCAGCATTCACCGGGACAGGGATACCGGGGAGCTGTTTTTT
CASSIHRDRDTGELFF
>once|-|TRBV7-9|TRBJ2-7|14
TGTGCCAGCAGCTTAGACGGGGTGACCTACGAGCAGTACTTC
CASSLDGVTYEQYF
>-|-|TRBV12-3/TRBV12-4|TRBJ1-1|13
TGTGCCAGCACCATAACGGGCGGAACTGAAGCTTTCTTT
CASTITGGTEAFF
>few|-|TRBV29-1|TRBJ2-5|11
TGCAGCGGGGATGAGATGGAGACCCAGTACTTC
CSGDEMETQYF
>-|-|TRBV4-1|TRBJ2-5|15
TGCGCCAGCAGCCAAGTCGGGGTTAGTGGAGAGACCCAGTACTTC
CASSQVGVSGETQYF
>few|TRBD2|TRBV5-1|TRBJ2-6|18
TGCGCCAGCAGAGGAACGGGACTAGCGAGGAGGGGGGCCAACGTCCTGACTTTC
CASRGTGLARRGANVLTF
>-|-|TRBV6-1|TRBJ2-1|18
TGTGCCAGCAGTGATCCAACGGGGGGGACAGTGAATTTCAATGAGCAGTTCTTC
CASSDPTGGTVNFNEQFF
>few|TRBD2|TRBV7-2|TRBJ2-7|14
TGTGCCAGCAGCTTATACGGGGGGTCCTACGAGCAGTACTTC
CASSLYGGSYEQYF
>-|-|TRBV24-1|TRBJ2-7|13
TGTGCCACCAGTGGTGGCGGGACATCCGAGCAGTACTTC
CATSGGGTSEQYF
>many|-|TRBV7-9|TRBJ1-2|15
TGTGCCAGCAGTCCCACACTAGGACTTAGGGAGGGCTACACCTTC
CASSPTLGLREGYTF
>-|-|TRBV12-3/TRBV12-4|TRBJ2-3|15
TGTGCCAGCAGTGCCTTAGGGGCAGGAGCGGATACGCAGTATTTT
CASSALGAGADTQYF
>few|TRBD1|TRBV7-2|TRBJ2-7|17
TGTGCCAGCAGCTTAGCTCCGATCAGGGGGAACTCCTACGAGCAGTACTTC
CASSLAPIRGNSYEQYF
>few|-|TRBV7-2|TRBJ2-1|12
TGTGCCAGCAGCATCCGGGGTAACGAGCAGTTCTTC
CASSIRGNEQFF
>-|-|TRBV7-6|TRBJ2-7|15
TGTGCCAGCAGCCCCATTACGGGTCGCACCTACGAGCAGTACTTC
CASSPITGRTYEQYF